The 25 T cell receptor beta chains given below trace back to one sample, sequenced in a study of T cell changes during pregnancy in multiple sclerosis. Clones were sequenced by immunoSEQ multiplex PCR, and TCRdb holds only the in-frame ones, with some missing. The sample has about 68,000 clones; roughly 90% are singletons. The sample was peripheral blood, taken after pregnancy. Every receptor here comes from a female donor in good health, enrolled as a control in a pregnancy study.

The chain is built from TRBV4-1 and TRBJ1-2; D is unresolved. Trimming removed 0 bases from V and 7 bases from J, with 12 bases in between. Germline V gives CDR1 MGHRA, CDR2 YSYEKL. This CDR3 contains 14 residues. In DNA form, the CDR3 reads TGCGCCAGCAGCCAAGATTTTCGGGAGGGTGGCTACACCTTC. Protein: CASSQDFREGGYTF.

The chain uses TRBV18 and TRBJ1-5, with 9 bases aligning to TRBD1. Per germline, CDR1 KGHSH and CDR2 LQKENI. This CDR3 contains 15 residues. V gave up 0 bases and J gave up 7 bases; unmatched junction bases: 4. CDR3 nucleotide sequence: TGTGCCAGCTCACCACCGAACAGGGGGCACCAGCCCCAGCATTTT. Protein sequence: CASSPPNRGHQPQHF.

The chain links TRBV4-1 to TRBJ2-3; D is perhaps TRBD2 (6 bases). This CDR3 has 17 residues. The V gene's germline CDR1 is MGHRA and CDR2 YSYEKL. V was cut by 0 bases and J by 5 bases, with 18 bases left in between. CDR3 DNA sequence: TGCGCCAGCAGCCAAGATAGATCTGCTAGCGTTATAGATACGCAGTATTTT. This codes for CASSQDRSASVIDTQYF.

The V and J genes are TRBV7-9 and TRBJ1-2, with D unclear. Per the germline V gene, CDR1 is SEHNR and CDR2 is FQNEAQ (reference sequence). The CDR3 runs to 15 residues. Trimming removed 5 bases from V and 3 bases from J, with 16 bases in between. The CDR3 bases are TGTGCCAGCAGCAAAATATCCTCGCTAGACTATGGCTACACCTTC. It is translated as CASSKISSLDYGYTF.

The chain couples TRBV4-1 to TRBJ1-1, with TRBD1 matching over 8 bases. CDR3 size: 15 residues. Germline CDR1 MGHRA, CDR2 YSYEKL. V lost 6 bases and J lost 3; bases outside the gene matches: 9. In nucleotides, the CDR3 is TGCGCCAGCAGTCACAAAACAGGGGGGCACACTGAAGCTTTCTTT. Translating it yields CASSHKTGGHTEAFF.

The chain links TRBV19 to TRBJ2-3, with TRBD1 matching 7 bases. Trimming at V came to 4 bases and at J to 2 bases, leaving 9 bases not matched to a gene. The CDR3 has 16 residues. The V gene's germline CDR1 is LNHDA and CDR2 SQIVND (reference sequence). CDR3: CASSTGGDRLTDTQYF. The CDR3 bases are TGTGCCAGTAGTACAGGGGGAGACAGACTCACAGATACGCAGTATTTT.

This chain joins TRBV18 and TRBJ1-1; perhaps TRBD1 as D (6 bases). This CDR3 has 13 amino acids. Germline assignment: CDR1 KGHSH and CDR2 LQKENI. Trimming took 4 bases from V and 1 from J, leaving 7 bases between them. The CDR3 sequence is CASSQDRNTEAFF. DNA for the CDR3: TGTGCCAGCTCACAGGACAGGAACACTGAAGCTTTCTTT.

The chain carries TRBV19 and TRBJ2-1; 8 nucleotides agree with TRBD1. Germline trimming cut 6 bases from V and 9 bases from J; bases unmatched to any gene: 13. Germline V gene data show CDR1 as LNHDA and CDR2 as SQIVND (reference sequence). CDR3 size: 15 residues. CDR3 in DNA: TGTGCCAGTAGGGAGGCGGACAGGGAATTCGGTGAGCAGTTCTTC. It yields the protein CASREADREFGEQFF.

This sequence joins TRBV5-6 and TRBJ1-1; perhaps TRBD1 as D (6 bases). This CDR3 spans 13 amino acids. Trimming took 2 bases from V and 5 from J, leaving 10 bases between them. In germline, CDR1 is SGHDT, CDR2 YYEEEE. CDR3 in amino acids: CASSFGGQTEAFF. Written as DNA, the CDR3 is TGTGCCAGCAGCTTCGGCGGACAGACTGAAGCTTTCTTT.

The V gene is TRBV11-2, the J gene TRBJ1-3; no clear D gene. V lost 8 bases to trimming and J lost 0 bases, with 14 bases between them. Germline V CDR1 and CDR2: SGHAT, FQNNGV. This CDR3 contains 15 residues. CDR3 region: CASEWAQYSGNTIYF. Here the CDR3 DNA reads TGTGCCAGCGAGTGGGCCCAATACTCTGGAAACACCATATATTTT.

This clone was counted only a few times. The rearrangement uses TRBV29-1 and TRBJ1-1, with TRBD1 identical over 8 bases. The CDR3 runs to 12 residues. Germline CDR1 is SQVTM and CDR2 is ANQGSEA. The J segment lost 0 bases and the V segment lost 7 bases, leaving 1 base of the junction unmatched. The CDR3 loop reads CSGTGMNTEAFF. CDR3 sequence (DNA): TGCAGCGGGACAGGGATGAACACTGAAGCTTTCTTT.

The chain combines TRBV9 with TRBJ2-1; tentative D call: TRBD2 (5 bases). Trimming left V 4 bases short and J 9 bases short, with 14 bases between. The CDR3 runs to 13 residues. Germline V gene sequence: CDR1 SGDLS, CDR2 YYNGEE. The CDR3, as DNA: TGTGCCAGCAGCCTGAGGGCCGTCGGTGAGCAGTTCTTC. Its translation is CASSLRAVGEQFF.

The chain joins TRBV28 to TRBJ2-5; D is perhaps TRBD1 (6 bases). Germline lookup yields CDR1 MDHEN and CDR2 SYDVKM. The CDR3 sequence is 14 residues long. Trimming stripped 4 bases from V and 5 bases from J, with 14 bases between. DNA of the CDR3: TGTGCCAGCAGTTCCGCGCAGGGGCGGGAGACCCAGTACTTC. It specifies CASSSAQGRETQYF. The full variable domain, completed using reference TRBV28 and TRBJ2-5, is DVKVTQSSRYLVKRTGEKVFLECVQDMDHENMFWYRQDPGLGLRLIYFSYDVKMKEKGDIPEGYSVSREKKERFSLILESASTNQTSMYLCASSSAQGRETQYFGPGTRLLVL.

The J gene is TRBJ1-6, the V gene TRBV28, with 7 bases lining up with TRBD1. From germline, CDR1 is MDHEN and CDR2 SYDVKM. Trimming cost V 1 base and J 7 bases; bases outside gene matches: 10. CDR3 length: 17 residues. Here the CDR3 DNA reads TGTGCCAGCAGTTTATCTCCCCCGGGACAGAGAAATTCACCCCTCCACTTT. Amino acids: CASSLSPPGQRNSPLHF.

This chain connects TRBV6-5 to TRBJ2-7; 10 positions match TRBD1. The CDR3 runs to 15 residues. V lost 9 bases to trimming and J lost 6 bases; unmatched junction nucleotides: 14. From germline, CDR1 is MNHEY and CDR2 SVGAGI. CDR3 protein: CASSIRPGTGAEQYF. CDR3 DNA: TGTGCCAGTTCCATTCGACCCGGGACAGGGGCCGAGCAGTACTTC.

In its sample, this clone was seen once. The chain has TRBV6-5 and TRBJ1-4; D is possibly TRBD1 (6 bases). Germline CDR1 MNHEY, CDR2 SVGAGI. The CDR3 covers 14 residues. Trimming took 7 bases from V and 7 from J, leaving 16 bases between them. CDR3 sequence: CASKTGQLGEKLFF. Written as DNA, the CDR3 is TGTGCCAGCAAAACAGGGCAATTGGGTGAAAAACTGTTTTTT.

V is TRBV9 and J is TRBJ2-4; 10 nucleotides align to TRBD2. The length of the CDR3 is 18 residues. The V gene end was trimmed by 0 bases and the J gene end by 0 bases; junction bases not matched to a gene: 6. Germline values: CDR1 SGDLS, CDR2 YYNGEE. The CDR3 loop reads CASSVGDSGGLAKNIQYF. The CDR3, as DNA: TGTGCCAGCAGCGTAGGCGATAGCGGGGGGTTAGCCAAAAACATTCAGTACTTC.

This chain links TRBV7-9 with TRBJ2-7; 12 bases align to TRBD2. Looked up from germline, CDR1 is SEHNR and CDR2 is FQNEAQ (reference sequence). V dropped 5 bases and J dropped 2; count of bases not matched to a gene: 7. This CDR3 region has 16 residues. The CDR3 sequence is CASSLTSGRPPYEQYF. CDR3 in DNA: TGTGCCAGCAGCCTGACTAGCGGGAGACCTCCCTACGAGCAGTACTTC.

The V call is TRBV27, the J call TRBJ1-5; tentatively, D is TRBD1 (6 bases). CDR1 is MNHEY and CDR2 is SMNVEV in the germline V gene (reference sequence). CDR3 length: 14 residues. The V gene lost 5 bases and the J gene lost 4 bases, with 12 bases spanning the gap. The CDR3 reads CASSPLGGNQPQHF. The CDR3 nucleotides are TGTGCCAGCAGTCCCCTAGGGGGAAATCAGCCCCAGCATTTT.

This chain connects TRBV6-5 to TRBJ2-7, with D tentatively TRBD2 (7 bases). Germline V CDR1 and CDR2: MNHEY, SVGAGI. Trimming shortened V by 4 bases and J by 6 bases, and 22 bases separated the two germline ends. This CDR3 has 16 residues. CDR3 sequence reads: CASSSTRAAGAGEQYF. The CDR3 DNA reads as TGTGCCAGCAGTTCCACGCGCGCCGCGGGGGCAGGCGAGCAGTACTTC.

The chain has TRBV28 and TRBJ1-1; D remains unclear. V lost 2 bases and J 0 bases, leaving 10 bases between the germline ends. CDR1 and CDR2 from the germline V gene are MDHEN and SYDVKM. This CDR3 contains 15 residues. In nucleotides, the CDR3 is TGTGCCAGCAGTTTAGAGAGGGCCCTGAACACTGAAGCTTTCTTT. It yields the protein CASSLERALNTEAFF.

The chain has TRBV28 and TRBJ2-6, with 7 bases that match TRBD2. This CDR3 is 16 amino acids long. V lost 6 bases to trimming and J lost 2 bases; unmatched junction nucleotides: 7. Germline CDR1 is MDHEN and CDR2 is SYDVKM. CDR3 sequence: CASRRAGSPGANVLTF. CDR3 sequence (DNA): TGTGCCAGCAGACGAGCGGGAAGCCCTGGGGCCAACGTCCTGACTTTC.

This clone appeared once. This chain connects TRBV27 to TRBJ2-7; 7 positions agree with TRBD1. Germline V gene sequence: CDR1 MNHEY, CDR2 SMNVEV (reference sequence). This CDR3 is 16 amino acids long. V was clipped by 8 bases and J by 4 bases; unmatched bases: 17. CDR3: CASEETGNGLWYEQYF. The CDR3, as DNA: TGTGCCAGCGAGGAGACAGGGAATGGATTGTGGTACGAGCAGTACTTC.

The gene calls are TRBV28 and TRBJ2-3; D may be TRBD2 (6 bases). The CDR3 is made up of 15 amino acids. Per the germline V gene, CDR1 is MDHEN and CDR2 is SYDVKM. V was trimmed by 0 bases and J by 0 bases, leaving 7 bases between them. The CDR3 reads CASSLWRGSTDTQYF. CDR3 bases: TGTGCCAGCAGTTTATGGCGGGGTAGCACAGATACGCAGTATTTT.

The CDR3 loop reads CASSLSFPYGYTF. The CDR3 DNA is TGTGCCAGCAGTTTATCCTTTCCGTATGGCTACACCTTC. V usage is TRBV28 and J usage is TRBJ1-2; D is unresolved. This CDR3 region has 13 residues. CDR1 and CDR2 (germline): MDHEN, SYDVKM. The V and J ends lost 1 base and 5 bases respectively, with 8 bases between them.